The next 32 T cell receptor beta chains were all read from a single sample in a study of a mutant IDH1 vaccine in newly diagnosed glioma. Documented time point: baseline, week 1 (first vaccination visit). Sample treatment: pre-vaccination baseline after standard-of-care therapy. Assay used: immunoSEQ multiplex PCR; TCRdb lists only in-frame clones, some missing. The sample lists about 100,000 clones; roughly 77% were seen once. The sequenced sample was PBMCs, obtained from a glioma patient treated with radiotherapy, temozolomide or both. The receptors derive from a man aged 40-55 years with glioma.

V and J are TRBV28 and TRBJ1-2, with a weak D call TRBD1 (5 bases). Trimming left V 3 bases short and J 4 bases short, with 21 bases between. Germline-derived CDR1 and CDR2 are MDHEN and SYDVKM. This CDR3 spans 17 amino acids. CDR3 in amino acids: CASSLEAVLRGIYGYTF. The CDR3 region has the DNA TGTGCCAGCAGTTTGGAGGCAGTCCTGCGGGGGATCTATGGCTACACCTTC.

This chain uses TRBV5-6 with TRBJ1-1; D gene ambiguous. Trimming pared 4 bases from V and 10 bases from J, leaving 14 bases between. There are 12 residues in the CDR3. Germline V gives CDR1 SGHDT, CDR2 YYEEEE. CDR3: CASSPGGGRAFF. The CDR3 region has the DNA TGTGCCAGCAGCCCCGGTGGAGGCAGAGCTTTCTTT.

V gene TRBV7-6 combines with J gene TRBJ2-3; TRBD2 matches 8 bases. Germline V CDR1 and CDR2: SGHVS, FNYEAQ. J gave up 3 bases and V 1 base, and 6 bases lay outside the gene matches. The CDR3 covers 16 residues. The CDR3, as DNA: TGTGCCAGCAGCTTAGAATCCGGGGGGGCGACAGATACGCAGTATTTT. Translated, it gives CASSLESGGATDTQYF.

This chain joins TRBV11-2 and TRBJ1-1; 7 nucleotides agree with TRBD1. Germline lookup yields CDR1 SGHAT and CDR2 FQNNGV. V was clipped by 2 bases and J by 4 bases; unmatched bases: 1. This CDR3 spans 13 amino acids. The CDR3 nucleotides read TGTGCCAGCAGCTTAAGGACAGGCACTGAAGCTTTCTTT. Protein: CASSLRTGTEAFF. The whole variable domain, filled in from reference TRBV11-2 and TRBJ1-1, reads EAGVAQSPRYKIIEKRQSVAFWCNPISGHATLYWYQQILGQGPKLLIQFQNNGVVDDSQLPKDRFSAERLKGVDSTLKIQPAKLEDSAVYLCASSLRTGTEAFFGQGTRLTVV.

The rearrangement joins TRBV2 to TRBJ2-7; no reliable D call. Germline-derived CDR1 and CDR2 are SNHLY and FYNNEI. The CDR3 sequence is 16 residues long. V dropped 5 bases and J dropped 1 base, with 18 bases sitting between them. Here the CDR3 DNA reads TGTGCCAGCAGTCAAACCCTCCAGACATATTCCTACGAGCAGTACTTC. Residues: CASSQTLQTYSYEQYF.

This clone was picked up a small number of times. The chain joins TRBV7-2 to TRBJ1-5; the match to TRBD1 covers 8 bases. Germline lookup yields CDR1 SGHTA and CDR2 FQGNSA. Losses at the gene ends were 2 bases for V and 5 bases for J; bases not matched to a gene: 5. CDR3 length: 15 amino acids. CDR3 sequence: CASSLWAGGDQPQHF. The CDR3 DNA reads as TGTGCCAGCAGCTTATGGGCAGGGGGCGATCAGCCCCAGCATTTT.

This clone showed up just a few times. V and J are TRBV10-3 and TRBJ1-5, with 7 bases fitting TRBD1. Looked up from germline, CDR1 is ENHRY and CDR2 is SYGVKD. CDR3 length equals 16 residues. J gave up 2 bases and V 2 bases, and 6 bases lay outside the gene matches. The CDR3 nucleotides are TGTGCCATCAGTGAGGCAGGACAGGTTGGCAATCAGCCCCAGCATTTT. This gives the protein CAISEAGQVGNQPQHF.

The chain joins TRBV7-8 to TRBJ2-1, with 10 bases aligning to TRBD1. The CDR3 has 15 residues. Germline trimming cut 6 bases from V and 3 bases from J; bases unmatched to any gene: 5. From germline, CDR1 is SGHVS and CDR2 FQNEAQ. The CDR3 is CASSPDRGVYNEQFF. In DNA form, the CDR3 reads TGTGCCAGCAGTCCGGACAGGGGGGTCTACAATGAGCAGTTCTTC.

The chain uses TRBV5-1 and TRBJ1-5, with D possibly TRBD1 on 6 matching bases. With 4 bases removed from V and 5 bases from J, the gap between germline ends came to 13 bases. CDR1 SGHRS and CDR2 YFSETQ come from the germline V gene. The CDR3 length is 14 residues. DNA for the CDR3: TGCGCCAGCAGCCTAACAGGGCTCGATCAGCCCCAGCATTTT. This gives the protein CASSLTGLDQPQHF.

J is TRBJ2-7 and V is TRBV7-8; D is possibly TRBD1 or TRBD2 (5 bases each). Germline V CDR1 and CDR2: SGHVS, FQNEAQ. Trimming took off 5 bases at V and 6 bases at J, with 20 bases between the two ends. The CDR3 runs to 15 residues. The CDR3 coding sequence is TGTGCCAGCAGCCCCCGCGTGGGGGTCTCCGGCGAGCAGTACTTC. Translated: CASSPRVGVSGEQYF.

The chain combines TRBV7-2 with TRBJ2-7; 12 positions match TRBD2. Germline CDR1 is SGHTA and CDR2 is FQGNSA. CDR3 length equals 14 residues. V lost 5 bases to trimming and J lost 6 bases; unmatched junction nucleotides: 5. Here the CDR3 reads CASSKGTSGSEQYF. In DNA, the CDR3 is TGTGCCAGCAGCAAGGGGACTAGCGGGTCCGAGCAGTACTTC.

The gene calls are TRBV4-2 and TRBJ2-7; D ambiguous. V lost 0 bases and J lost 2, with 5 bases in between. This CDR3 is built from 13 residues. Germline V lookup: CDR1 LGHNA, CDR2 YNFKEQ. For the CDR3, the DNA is TGTGCCAGCAGCCAAGAGGCACCCTACGAGCAGTACTTC. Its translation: CASSQEAPYEQYF.

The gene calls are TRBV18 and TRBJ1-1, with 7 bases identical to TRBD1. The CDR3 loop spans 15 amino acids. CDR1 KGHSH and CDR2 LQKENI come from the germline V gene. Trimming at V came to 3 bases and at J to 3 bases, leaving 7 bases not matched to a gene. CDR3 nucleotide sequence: TGTGCCAGCTCACCTTACAGGGGACGGGACACTGAAGCTTTCTTT. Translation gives CASSPYRGRDTEAFF.

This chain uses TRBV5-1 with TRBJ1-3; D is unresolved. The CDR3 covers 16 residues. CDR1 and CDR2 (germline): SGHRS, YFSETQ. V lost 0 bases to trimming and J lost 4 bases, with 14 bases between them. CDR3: CASSLGLVSRGNTIYF. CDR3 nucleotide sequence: TGCGCCAGCAGCTTGGGACTGGTGTCTCGAGGAAACACCATATATTTT.

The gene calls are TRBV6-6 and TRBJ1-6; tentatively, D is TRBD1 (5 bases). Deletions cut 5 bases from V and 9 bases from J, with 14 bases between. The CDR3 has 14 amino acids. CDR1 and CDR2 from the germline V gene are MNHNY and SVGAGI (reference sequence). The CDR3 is CASSSFGGGSPLHF. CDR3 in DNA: TGTGCCAGCAGTAGCTTTGGGGGTGGTTCACCCCTCCACTTT.

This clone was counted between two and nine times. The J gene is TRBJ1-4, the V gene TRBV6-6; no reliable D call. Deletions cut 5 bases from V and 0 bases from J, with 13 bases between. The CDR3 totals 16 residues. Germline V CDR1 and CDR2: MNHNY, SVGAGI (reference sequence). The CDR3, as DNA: TGTGCCAGCAGTAAAAGGACGGTTGCAACTAATGAAAAACTGTTTTTT. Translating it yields CASSKRTVATNEKLFF.

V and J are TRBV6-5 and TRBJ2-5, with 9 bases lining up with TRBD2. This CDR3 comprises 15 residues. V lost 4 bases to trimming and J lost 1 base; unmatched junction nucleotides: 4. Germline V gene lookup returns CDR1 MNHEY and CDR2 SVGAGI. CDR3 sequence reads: CASSSTSGSQETQYF. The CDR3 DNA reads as TGTGCCAGCAGTTCGACTAGCGGAAGCCAAGAGACCCAGTACTTC.

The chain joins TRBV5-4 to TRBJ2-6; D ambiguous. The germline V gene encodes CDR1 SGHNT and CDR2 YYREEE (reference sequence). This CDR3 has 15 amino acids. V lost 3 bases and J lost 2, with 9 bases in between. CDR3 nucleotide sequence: TGTGCCAGCAGCTCTAGGGATACTGGGGCCAACGTCCTGACTTTC. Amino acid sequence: CASSSRDTGANVLTF.

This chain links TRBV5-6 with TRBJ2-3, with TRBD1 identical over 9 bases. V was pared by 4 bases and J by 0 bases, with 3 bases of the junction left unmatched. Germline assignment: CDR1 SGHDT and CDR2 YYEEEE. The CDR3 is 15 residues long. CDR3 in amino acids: CASSADRGSTDTQYF. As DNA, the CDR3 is TGTGCCAGCAGCGCTGACAGGGGGAGCACAGATACGCAGTATTTT.

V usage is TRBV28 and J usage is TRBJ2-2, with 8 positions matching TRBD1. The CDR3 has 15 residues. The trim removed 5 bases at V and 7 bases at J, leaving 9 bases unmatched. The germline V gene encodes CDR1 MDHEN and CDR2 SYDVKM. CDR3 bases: TGTGCCAGCAGTCCCCGGACAGGGCTAGGCGGGGAGCTGTTTTTT. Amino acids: CASSPRTGLGGELFF.

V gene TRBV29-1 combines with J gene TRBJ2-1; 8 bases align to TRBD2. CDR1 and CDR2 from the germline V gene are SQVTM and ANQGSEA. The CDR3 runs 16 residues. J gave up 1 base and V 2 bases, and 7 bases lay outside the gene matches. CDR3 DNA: TGCAGCGTTGAACCCCCCGAGCGGGAGTCCTACAATGAGCAGTTCTTC. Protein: CSVEPPERESYNEQFF.

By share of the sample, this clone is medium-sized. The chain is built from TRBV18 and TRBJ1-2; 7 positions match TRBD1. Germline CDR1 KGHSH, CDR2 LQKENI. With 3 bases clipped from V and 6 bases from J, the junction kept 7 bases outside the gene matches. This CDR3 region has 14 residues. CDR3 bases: TGTGCCAGCTCACCGACAGGGCCCGGGGATGGCTACACCTTC. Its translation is CASSPTGPGDGYTF. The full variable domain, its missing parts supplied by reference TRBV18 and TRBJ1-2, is NAGVMQNPRHLVRRRGQEARLRCSPMKGHSHVYWYRQLPEEGLKFMVYLQKENIIDESGMPKERFSAEFPKEGPSILRIQQVVRGDSAAYFCASSPTGPGDGYTFGSGTRLTVV.

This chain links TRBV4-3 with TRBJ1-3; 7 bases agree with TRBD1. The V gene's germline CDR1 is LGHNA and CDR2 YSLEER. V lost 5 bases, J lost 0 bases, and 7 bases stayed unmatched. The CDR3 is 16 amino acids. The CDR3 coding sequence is TGCGCCAGCAGCAACGACAGGGCCAACTCTGGAAACACCATATATTTT. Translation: CASSNDRANSGNTIYF.

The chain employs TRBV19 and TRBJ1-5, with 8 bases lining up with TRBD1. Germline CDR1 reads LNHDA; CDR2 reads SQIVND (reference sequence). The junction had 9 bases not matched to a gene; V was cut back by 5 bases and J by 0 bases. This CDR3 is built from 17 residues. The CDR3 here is CASSLYRGSFSNQPQHF. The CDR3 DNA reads TGTGCCAGTAGTCTATACAGGGGGTCGTTTAGCAATCAGCCCCAGCATTTT.

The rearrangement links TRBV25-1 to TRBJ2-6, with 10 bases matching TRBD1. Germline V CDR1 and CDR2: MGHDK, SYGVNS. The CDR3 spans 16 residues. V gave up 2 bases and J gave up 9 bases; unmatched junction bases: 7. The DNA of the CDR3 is TGTGCCAGCAGTGAACTGGACAGGGGGAATAACAACGTCCTGACTTTC. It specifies CASSELDRGNNNVLTF.

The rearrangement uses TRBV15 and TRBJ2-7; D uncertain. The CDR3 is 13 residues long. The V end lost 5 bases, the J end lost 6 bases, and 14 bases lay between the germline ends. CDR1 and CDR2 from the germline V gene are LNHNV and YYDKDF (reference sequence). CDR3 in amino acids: CATSRPDTSEQYF. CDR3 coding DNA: TGTGCCACCAGCCGGCCCGACACCTCCGAGCAGTACTTC.

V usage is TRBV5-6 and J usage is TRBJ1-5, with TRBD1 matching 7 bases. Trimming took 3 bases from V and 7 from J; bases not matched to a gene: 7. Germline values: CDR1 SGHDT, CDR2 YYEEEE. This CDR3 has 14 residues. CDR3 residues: CASSSDRVEQPQHF. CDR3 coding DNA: TGTGCCAGCAGCTCTGACAGGGTTGAACAGCCCCAGCATTTT. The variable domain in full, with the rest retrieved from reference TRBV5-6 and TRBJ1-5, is DAGVTQSPTHLIKTRGQQVTLRCSPKSGHDTVSWYQQALGQGPQFIFQYYEEEERQRGNFPDRFSGHQFPNYSSELNVNALLLGDSALYLCASSSDRVEQPQHFGDGTRLSIL.

CDR3 loop: CASSTPQANYGYTF. The CDR3 nucleotides are TGTGCCAGCAGCACACCACAGGCTAACTATGGCTACACCTTC. V gene TRBV7-9 combines with J gene TRBJ1-2; perhaps TRBD1 as D (5 bases). This CDR3 has 14 residues. Germline V gene sequence: CDR1 SEHNR, CDR2 FQNEAQ (reference sequence). V dropped 5 bases and J dropped 0 bases, with 10 bases sitting between them.

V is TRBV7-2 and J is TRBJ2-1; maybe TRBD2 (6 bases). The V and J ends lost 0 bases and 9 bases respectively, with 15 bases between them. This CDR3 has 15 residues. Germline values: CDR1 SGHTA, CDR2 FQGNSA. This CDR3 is CASSLARLVGGEQFF. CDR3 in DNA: TGTGCCAGCAGCTTAGCGCGGCTAGTCGGGGGTGAGCAGTTCTTC. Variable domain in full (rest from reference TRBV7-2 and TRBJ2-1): GAGVSQSPSNKVTEKGKDVELRCDPISGHTALYWYRQSLGQGLEFLIYFQGNSAPDKSGLPSDRFSAERTGGSVSTLTIQRTQQEDSAVYLCASSLARLVGGEQFFGPGTRLTVL.

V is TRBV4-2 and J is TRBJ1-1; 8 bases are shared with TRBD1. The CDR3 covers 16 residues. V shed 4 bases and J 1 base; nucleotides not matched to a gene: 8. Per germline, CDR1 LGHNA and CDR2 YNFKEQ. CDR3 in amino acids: CASSRPQQGGNTEAFF. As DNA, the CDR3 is TGTGCCAGCAGCCGACCCCAACAGGGGGGGAACACTGAAGCTTTCTTT.

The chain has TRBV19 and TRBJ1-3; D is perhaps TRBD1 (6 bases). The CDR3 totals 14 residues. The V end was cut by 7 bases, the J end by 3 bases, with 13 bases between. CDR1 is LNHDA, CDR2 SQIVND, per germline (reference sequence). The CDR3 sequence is CASIRGAFGNTIYF. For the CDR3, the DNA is TGTGCCAGTATTCGGGGGGCATTTGGAAACACCATATATTTT.

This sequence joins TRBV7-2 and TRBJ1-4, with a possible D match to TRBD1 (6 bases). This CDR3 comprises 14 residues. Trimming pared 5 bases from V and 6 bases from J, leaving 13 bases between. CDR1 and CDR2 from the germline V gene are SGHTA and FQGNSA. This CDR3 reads CASSLGGGYEKLFF. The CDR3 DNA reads TGTGCCAGCAGCCTGGGTGGGGGCTATGAAAAACTGTTTTTT.